This TCR beta chain was identified during a study of regulatory T cells in long-lasting Graves disease. This clonotype was counted ten times or more. Noted time point: newly diagnosed GD, antithyroid drugs for less than 3 months. Following extraction of RNA from PBMCs, that RNA was used to make the TCR library. Germline CDR1 MDHEN, CDR2 SYDVKM. J gave up 9 bases and V 7 bases, and 9 bases lay outside the gene matches. CDR3 size: 14 residues. Sequencing libraries for TCR beta were prepared with iRepertoire HTBI primers and Arm-PCR of CDR3 regions. TCRdb analysed the multiplex PCR reads with MiXCR anew, one entry per CDR3 protein. Of approximately 310,000 distinct CDR3 sequences in the sample, roughly 18% were seen once.

The source material was peripheral blood mononuclear cells (PBMCs), sampled at new diagnosis, from a patient treated with antithyroid drugs. This receptor was taken from a female donor with Graves disease. V is TRBV28 and J is TRBJ2-1, with 10 nucleotides matching TRBD2. The CDR3 nucleotides read TGTGCCAGCATAGGGCTAGCGGGAGTTGTTGAGCAGTTCTTC. As protein: CASIGLAGVVEQFF.